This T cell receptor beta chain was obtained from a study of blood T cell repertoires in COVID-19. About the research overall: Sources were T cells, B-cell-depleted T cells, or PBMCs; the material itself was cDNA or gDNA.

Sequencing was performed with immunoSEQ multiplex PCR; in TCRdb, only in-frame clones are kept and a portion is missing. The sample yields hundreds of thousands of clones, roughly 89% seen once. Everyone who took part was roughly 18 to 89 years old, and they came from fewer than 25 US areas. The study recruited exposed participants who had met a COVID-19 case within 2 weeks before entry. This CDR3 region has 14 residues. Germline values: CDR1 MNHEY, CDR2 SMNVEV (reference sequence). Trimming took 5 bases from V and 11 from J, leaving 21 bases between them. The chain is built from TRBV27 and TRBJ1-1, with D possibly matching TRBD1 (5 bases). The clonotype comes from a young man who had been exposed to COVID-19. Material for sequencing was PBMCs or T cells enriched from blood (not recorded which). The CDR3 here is CASSPLDSTLEAFF. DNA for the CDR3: TGTGCCAGCAGTCCCCTCGACAGCACCCTTGAGGCTTTCTTT.